This TCR beta chain was captured by sequencing in a study of blood T cell repertoires in COVID-19. Method: immunoSEQ multiplex PCR; TCRdb's copy keeps in-frame clones and lacks some. In the table there are about 100,000 clones, around 85% of which are singletons. Germline V gene data show CDR1 as SEHNR and CDR2 as FQNEAQ (reference sequence). Deletions cut 1 base from V and 0 bases from J, with 6 bases between. This CDR3 is 14 amino acids long. This sequence was found in a man aged 50-60 years with active or convalescent COVID-19. Sequencing was carried out using peripheral blood. The chain employs TRBV7-9 and TRBJ1-1; no clear D gene. CDR3 coding DNA: TGTGCCAGCAGCTTAGGCGGGCTGAACACTGAAGCTTTCTTT. Protein: CASSLGGLNTEAFF.